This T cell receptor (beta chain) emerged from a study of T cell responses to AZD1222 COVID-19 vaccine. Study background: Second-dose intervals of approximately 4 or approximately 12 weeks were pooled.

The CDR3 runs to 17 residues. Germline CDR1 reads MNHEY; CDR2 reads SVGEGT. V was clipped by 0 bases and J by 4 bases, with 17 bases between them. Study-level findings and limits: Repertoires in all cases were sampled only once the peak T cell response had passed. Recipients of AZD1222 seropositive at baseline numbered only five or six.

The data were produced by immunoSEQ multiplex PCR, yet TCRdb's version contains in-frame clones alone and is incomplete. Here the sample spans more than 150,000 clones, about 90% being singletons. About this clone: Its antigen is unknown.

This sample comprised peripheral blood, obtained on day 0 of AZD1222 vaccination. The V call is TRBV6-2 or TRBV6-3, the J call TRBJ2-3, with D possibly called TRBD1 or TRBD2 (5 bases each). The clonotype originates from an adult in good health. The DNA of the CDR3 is TGTGCCAGCAGTTACTCGAAACCCGGGGCGTCCCCAGATACGCAGTATTTT. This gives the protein CASSYSKPGASPDTQYF.